This T cell receptor beta chain was recovered during a study of PD-L1 blockade in urothelial cancer. Study as a whole: Blood was analyzed 3 weeks (second dose) and 6 weeks after treatment start. Per blood sample, T cells had a median of around 150,000.

This CDR3 comprises 13 residues. CDR1 is MGHDK and CDR2 is SYGVNS in the germline V gene. V lost 7 bases, J lost 4 bases, and 13 bases lay in between. Here immunoSEQ multiplex PCR was the method, and the copy in TCRdb shows in-frame clones only, minus some. The profile shows about 51,000 clones, around 88% of them singletons. The chain uses TRBV25-1 and TRBJ1-1, with D possibly matching TRBD1 (5 bases). The specimen comprised PBMCs, sampled around atezolizumab (anti-PD-L1) treatment. This sequence was found in a man between 60 and 70 years old with urothelial cancer. CDR3 residues: CASIGAARTEAFF. The CDR3 bases are TGTGCCAGCATTGGGGCCGCCCGCACTGAAGCTTTCTTT.